The clone carrying this TCR beta chain was observed a single time. Its antigen is as yet unknown. With a much larger clone just one base away, this may be a read error. This sample is drawn from a study of T cells in Graves' hyperthyroidism and ophthalmopathy. Study-level results: Median prediction lead before ophthalmopathy onset was 6 to 8 months with the model.

Looked up from germline, CDR1 is GTSNPN and CDR2 is SVGIG (reference sequence). CDR3 size: 12 residues. TCR beta CDR3 regions were amplified from RNA transcripts. HTBI primers drove first-round RT-PCR of the TCR CDR3. TCRdb processed the multiplex PCR reads anew with MiXCR; each CDR3 protein has one entry. The sample comprises around 700,000 distinct CDR3 sequences, around 20% of which are singletons, and approximately 15% rests with the top ten. Clinical symptoms, serum thyroxine and TRAb, thyroid ultrasound and orbital computed tomography were used for the diagnoses. This clonotype was sampled from a woman in her fifties or sixties with Graves' hyperthyroidism that later progressed to Graves' ophthalmopathy. The chain couples TRBV30 to TRBJ1-2; unclear D gene. Sequenced: blood. As DNA, the CDR3 is TGTGCCTGGAGTGTTGGAGACCATGGCCACACCTTC. Translation gives CAWSVGDHGHTF.